The next 13 T cell receptor beta chains were all read from a single sample in a study of shared clonotypes between healthy human individuals. The repertoire was sequenced with immunoSEQ multiplex PCR; TCRdb's copy has only in-frame clones and lacks some. The data show approximately 340,000 clones, with less than 75% seen just once and about 10% held by the top ten. The sequenced material came from memory CD4+ T cells sorted from blood. Noted subset: CD45RA-negative fraction. All receptors derive from a man between 25 and 39 years old in good health.

V usage is TRBV27 and J usage is TRBJ1-2; weak D call: TRBD1 (5 bases). The CDR3 spans 14 residues. V shed 6 bases and J shed 5 bases, with 16 bases lying between them. Germline V CDR1 and CDR2: MNHEY, SMNVEV (reference sequence). This chain's CDR3 is CASSPIGVSYGYTF. CDR3 bases: TGTGCCAGCAGCCCGATAGGGGTGTCTTATGGCTACACCTTC.

The chain links TRBV13 to TRBJ2-7; D not resolved. This CDR3 is built from 13 residues. CDR1 PRHDT and CDR2 FYEKMQ come from the germline V gene (reference sequence). The V end was cut by 4 bases, the J end by 3 bases, with 10 bases between. The CDR3 DNA follows: TGTGCCAGCAGCTCCCAGATTCTCTACGAGCAGTACTTC. This sequence encodes CASSSQILYEQYF. Together with reference TRBV13 and TRBJ2-7, the CDR3 gives the full variable domain: AAGVIQSPRHLIKEKRETATLKCYPIPRHDTVYWYQQGPGQDPQFLISFYEKMQSDKGSIPDRFSAQQFSDYHSELNMSSLELGDSALYFCASSSQILYEQYFGPGTRLTVT.

The chain employs TRBV7-2 and TRBJ2-1, with TRBD2 identical over 9 bases. With 0 bases clipped from V and 6 bases from J, the junction kept 9 bases outside the gene matches. The CDR3 has 17 amino acids. Germline V gene sequence: CDR1 SGHTA, CDR2 FQGNSA. The CDR3 DNA reads TGTGCCAGCAGCTTAGCGCTAGGACTAGCGACGGTCAATGAGCAGTTCTTC. Protein product: CASSLALGLATVNEQFF.

This clone has just one count. The chain combines TRBV2 with TRBJ1-5, with D uncertain. With 3 bases removed from V and 2 bases from J, the gap between germline ends came to 5 bases. CDR3 length: 13 amino acids. Germline CDR1 is SNHLY and CDR2 is FYNNEI. The CDR3 nucleotides are TGTGCCAGCAGTGACCGGGGCAATCAGCCCCAGCATTTT. Translating it yields CASSDRGNQPQHF.

J is TRBJ2-5 and V is TRBV30, with TRBD2 matching 8 bases. Germline CDR1 and CDR2: GTSNPN and SVGIG (reference sequence). The V gene end was trimmed by 4 bases and the J gene end by 4 bases; junction bases not matched to a gene: 8. The CDR3 contains 14 residues. The CDR3 sequence is CAWIPERERETQYF. DNA of the CDR3: TGTGCCTGGATTCCCGAGCGGGAGCGAGAGACCCAGTACTTC.

This clone showed up just a few times. The chain couples TRBV30 to TRBJ1-1, with unresolved D. This CDR3 has 12 residues. The germline CDR1 and CDR2 sequences are GTSNPN and SVGIG (reference sequence). V lost 2 bases to trimming and J lost 10 bases, with 14 bases between them. The CDR3 DNA sequence: TGTGCCTGGAGTCGCACTGAAGGCGGAGCTTTCTTT. Its protein is CAWSRTEGGAFF.

V gene TRBV5-1 combines with J gene TRBJ2-4, with D hard to call. V gave up 4 bases and J gave up 7 bases, with 18 bases separating them. CDR1 SGHRS and CDR2 YFSETQ come from the germline V gene. The CDR3 spans 15 residues. CDR3 nucleotides: TGCGCCAGCAGCCGCTCCGGGCCAGTGTCGAACATTCAGTACTTC. Translated: CASSRSGPVSNIQYF.

Comment on this clone: A far more abundant clone sits one base away, making this likely a read error. The rearrangement joins TRBV9 to TRBJ2-1; no firm D call. CDR3 size: 11 residues. V was cut by 5 bases and J by 5 bases, with 5 bases left in between. CDR1 and CDR2 (germline): SGDLS, YYNGEE. For the CDR3, the DNA is TGTGCCAGCAGTCTAAACAATGAGCAGTTCTTC. Translation: CASSLNNEQFF. The full variable domain, rest sourced from reference TRBV9 and TRBJ2-1, is DSGVTQTPKHLITATGQRVTLRCSPRSGDLSVYWYQQSLDQGLQFLIQYYNGEERAKGNILERFSAQQFPDLHSELNLSSLELGDSALYFCASSLNNEQFFGPGTRLTVL.

The chain carries TRBV7-9 and TRBJ2-3; D is undetermined. CDR3 length: 15 amino acids. CDR1 is SEHNR and CDR2 is FQNEAQ in the germline V gene (reference sequence). The V and J ends lost 1 base and 2 bases respectively, with 10 bases between them. CDR3 residues: CASSLEGRLTDTQYF. DNA for the CDR3: TGTGCCAGCAGCTTAGAGGGCAGGCTCACAGATACGCAGTATTTT.

The CDR3 region has the DNA TGTGCCAGCAGCTTAGGGGCCTACGAGCAGTACTTC. Residues: CASSLGAYEQYF. The chain joins TRBV11-2 to TRBJ2-7; no firm D call. The CDR3 is 12 amino acids. Trimming cost V 1 base and J 2 bases, with 3 bases left between them. The germline CDR1 and CDR2 sequences are SGHAT and FQNNGV.

CDR3 amino acids: CASKLQGAKNYGYTF. CDR3 DNA: TGTGCCAGCAAACTACAGGGGGCGAAGAACTATGGCTACACCTTC. The chain recombines TRBV6-5 with TRBJ1-2, with 9 bases matching TRBD1. Losses at the gene ends were 7 bases for V and 2 bases for J; bases not matched to a gene: 8. Germline loops: CDR1 MNHEY, CDR2 SVGAGI. This CDR3 contains 15 residues.

The chain uses TRBV28 and TRBJ1-2; tentative D call: TRBD1 (5 bases). From germline, CDR1 is MDHEN and CDR2 SYDVKM. The length of the CDR3 is 13 residues. V lost 6 bases and J lost 3, with 11 bases in between. The CDR3 here is CASSPQVHYGYTF. The DNA for the CDR3 is TGTGCCAGCAGCCCACAGGTTCACTATGGCTACACCTTC.

J is TRBJ2-5 and V is TRBV6-5, with TRBD2 matching 7 bases. Germline values: CDR1 MNHEY, CDR2 SVGAGI. Germline trimming cut 0 bases from V and 6 bases from J; bases unmatched to any gene: 1. The CDR3 sequence is 13 residues long. The CDR3 reads CASSYSGGKTQYF. DNA for the CDR3: TGTGCCAGCAGTTACTCGGGGGGGAAGACCCAGTACTTC.